Listed here is a single TCR beta chain. The data were obtained in a study of blood T cell repertoires in COVID-19. About the research overall: Samples of COVID-19 (acute and convalescent) were obtained from the United States, Italy and Spain.

Seattle cases were enrolled at active infection and followed longitudinally. The authors' processing: Cell counts per sample came from amplifying reference gene primers. The protocol was immunoSEQ multiplex PCR, while the TCRdb copy is restricted to in-frame clones and leaves out a portion. The V and J calls and clone size were taken over from that table, and D and trimming were inferred from the DNA. The table shows about 270,000 clones, with 70% to 90% occurring only once. The clonotype was recovered from a woman under 40 with COVID-19, enrolled during active disease. Sequences were obtained from peripheral blood.

The CDR3 DNA follows: TGTGCTAGTGGTTCATTGAGTGGGCGGGTCGAGAGTACATATGAGCAGTTCTTC. It is translated as CASGSLSGRVESTYEQFF. This chain joins TRBV12-5 and TRBJ2-1; tentative D call: TRBD2 (5 bases). Per the germline V gene, CDR1 is LGHNT and CDR2 is FRNRAP. The ends were cut back, 4 bases at V and 8 bases at J, with 27 bases in the middle. CDR3 length: 18 amino acids.